This T cell receptor (beta chain) was sequenced during a study of technical replicates of blood from several donors. The germline V gene encodes CDR1 MNHNS and CDR2 SASEGT. The CDR3 has 10 residues. V lost 10 bases and J 5 bases, leaving 9 bases between the germline ends. Generated by immunoSEQ multiplex PCR, the TCRdb table keeps only in-frame clones and is missing some. The sample includes 79,000 or so clones, roughly 91% of them seen just once. The clonotype originates from a human donor in good health. Specimen: T cells isolated from PBMCs. V usage is TRBV6-1 and J usage is TRBJ2-7; D is uncertain. The CDR3 DNA sequence: TGTGCCACTTTTACTCACGAGCAGTACTTC. Encoded protein: CATFTHEQYF.